This TCR beta chain was sequenced during a study of blood T cell repertoires in COVID-19. Study at large: Sources were T cells, B-cell-depleted T cells, or PBMCs; the material itself was cDNA or gDNA.

The authors' processing: From reference gene primer amplification, estimates of nucleated cell counts were derived. Assay: immunoSEQ multiplex PCR; the TCRdb copy retains only in-frame clones and omits some. That table is the source of V, J and clone size, and D and trimming were worked out from the DNA. The sample has just under 150,000 clones, about 91% seen once. V trimming: 5 bases; J trimming: 6 bases; junction bases outside the gene matches: 9. Germline CDR1 and CDR2: SGHVS and FQNEAQ. This CDR3 has 16 amino acids. This sequence joins TRBV7-8 and TRBJ2-3; 12 bases map to TRBD2. Sequenced sample: peripheral blood. This sequence was found in a woman between 45 and 65 years old with acute or convalescent COVID-19. CDR3 DNA sequence: TGTGCCAGCAGCCCGCGGACTAGCGGGGCGCGGGATACGCAGTATTTT. As protein: CASSPRTSGARDTQYF.